The clone carrying this TCR beta chain has just one count. Its antigen is not identified. Data came from immunoSEQ multiplex PCR; TCRdb stores just in-frame clones and leaves some out. Of about 83,000 clones in the sample, 80% to 90% were seen once. These data are taken from a study of T cell responses to AZD1222 COVID-19 vaccine. General study results and limits: Two doses of AZD1222 preceded a rise in Spike-specific TCR breadth and depth. Without day 14 samples, only post-peak T cell repertoires were studied.

Between the trimmed V and J ends, which lost 11 bases and 5 bases, there was a span of 24 bases. CDR1 is SEHNR and CDR2 is FQNEAQ in the germline V gene (reference sequence). The CDR3 is 16 residues long. The clonotype comes from an adult in good health. The source was peripheral blood, collected on day 0 of AZD1222 vaccination. The rearrangement links TRBV7-9 to TRBJ1-4; D ambiguous. The CDR3 DNA sequence: TGTGCCTCCAACGGGCCTGGAGGCGGAAGAAATGAAAAACTGTTTTTT. It is translated as CASNGPGGGRNEKLFF.